This T cell receptor beta chain was sequenced in a study of CXCR3-negative and CXCR3-positive naive CD8 T cells. It was by 5' RACE with UMI labels that the TRB cDNA libraries were prepared. No DNA is given; TCRdb re-called the 5' RACE reads and lists each CDR3 protein once. Its table lists fewer than 55,000 distinct CDR3 sequences. There are 13 residues in the CDR3. CDR1 and CDR2 (germline): PRHDT, FYEKMQ (reference sequence). Material for sequencing was naive CXCR3- CD8+ T cells from blood. Subset: CD45RO-CCR7+CD27+CD95- naive CD8+ T cells lacking CXCR3 (TNR3-). The chain uses TRBV13 and TRBJ1-2. This clonotype was sampled from a human donor in good health. Some clones in this sample may be carry-over from other donors' samples. CDR3 protein: CASSLRANYGYTF.